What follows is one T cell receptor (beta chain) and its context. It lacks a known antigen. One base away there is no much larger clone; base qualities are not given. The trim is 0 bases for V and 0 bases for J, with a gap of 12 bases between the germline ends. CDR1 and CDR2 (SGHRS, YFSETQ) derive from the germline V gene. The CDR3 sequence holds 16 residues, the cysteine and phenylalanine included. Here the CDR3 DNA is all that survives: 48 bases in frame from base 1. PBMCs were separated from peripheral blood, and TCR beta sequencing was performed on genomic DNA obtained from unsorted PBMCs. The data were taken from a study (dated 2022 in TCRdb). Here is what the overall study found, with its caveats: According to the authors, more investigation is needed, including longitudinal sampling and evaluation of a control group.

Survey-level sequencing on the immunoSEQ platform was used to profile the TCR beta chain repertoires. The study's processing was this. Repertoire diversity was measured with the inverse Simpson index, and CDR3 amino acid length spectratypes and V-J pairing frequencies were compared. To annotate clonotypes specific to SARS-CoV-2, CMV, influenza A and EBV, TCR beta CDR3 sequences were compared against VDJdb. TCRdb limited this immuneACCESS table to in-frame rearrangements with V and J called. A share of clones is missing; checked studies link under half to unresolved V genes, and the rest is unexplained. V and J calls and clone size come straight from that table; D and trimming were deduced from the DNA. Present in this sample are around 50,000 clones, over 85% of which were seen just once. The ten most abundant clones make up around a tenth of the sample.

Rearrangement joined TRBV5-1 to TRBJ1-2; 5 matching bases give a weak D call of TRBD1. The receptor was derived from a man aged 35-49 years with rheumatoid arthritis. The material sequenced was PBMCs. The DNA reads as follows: TGCGCCAGCAGCTTGGTGACGGGGACTTCTAACTATGGCTACACCTTC. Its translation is CASSLVTGTSNYGYTF.